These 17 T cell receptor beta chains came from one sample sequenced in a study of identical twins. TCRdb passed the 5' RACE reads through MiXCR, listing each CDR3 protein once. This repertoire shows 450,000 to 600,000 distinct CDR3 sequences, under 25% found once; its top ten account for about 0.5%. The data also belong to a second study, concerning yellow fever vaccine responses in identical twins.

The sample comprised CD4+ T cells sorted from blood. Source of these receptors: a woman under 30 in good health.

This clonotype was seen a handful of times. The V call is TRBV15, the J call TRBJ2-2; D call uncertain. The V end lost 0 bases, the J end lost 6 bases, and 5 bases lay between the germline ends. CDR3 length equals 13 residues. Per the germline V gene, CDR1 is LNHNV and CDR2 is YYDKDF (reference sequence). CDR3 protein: CATSRDQAGELFF. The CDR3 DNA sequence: TGTGCCACCAGCAGAGATCAGGCCGGGGAGCTGTTTTTT.

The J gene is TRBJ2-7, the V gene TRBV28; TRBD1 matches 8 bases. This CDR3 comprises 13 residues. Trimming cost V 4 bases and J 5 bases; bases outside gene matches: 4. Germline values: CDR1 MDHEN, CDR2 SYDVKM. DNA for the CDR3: TGTGCCAGCAGTTCAGCGGACAGGGACGAGCAGTACGTC. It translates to CASSSADRDEQYV.

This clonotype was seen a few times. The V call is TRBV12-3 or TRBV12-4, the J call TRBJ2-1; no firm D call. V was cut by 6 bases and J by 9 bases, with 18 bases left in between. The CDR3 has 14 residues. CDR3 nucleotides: TGTGCCAGCAGCCCCGGAAGGGCCATAGGTGAGCAGTTCTTC. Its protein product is CASSPGRAIGEQFF.

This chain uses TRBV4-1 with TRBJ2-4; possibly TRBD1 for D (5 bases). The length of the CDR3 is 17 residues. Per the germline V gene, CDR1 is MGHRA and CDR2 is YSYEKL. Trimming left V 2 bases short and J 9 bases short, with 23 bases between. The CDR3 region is CASSQPKKDRHGVIQYF. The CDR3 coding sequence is TGCGCCAGCAGCCAACCGAAAAAAGACAGACATGGGGTCATTCAGTACTTC.

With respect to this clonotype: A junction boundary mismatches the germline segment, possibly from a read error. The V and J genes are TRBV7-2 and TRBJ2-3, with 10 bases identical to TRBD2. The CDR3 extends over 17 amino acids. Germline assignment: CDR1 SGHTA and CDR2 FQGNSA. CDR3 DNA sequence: TGTGCCAGCAGCGTAGCTAGCGGGGGCCGGGGCACAGATACGCAGTATTTT. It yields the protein CASSVASGGRGTDTQYF.

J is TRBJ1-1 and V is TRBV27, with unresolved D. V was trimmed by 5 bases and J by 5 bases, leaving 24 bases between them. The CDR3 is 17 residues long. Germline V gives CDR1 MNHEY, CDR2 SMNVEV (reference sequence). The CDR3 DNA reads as TGTGCCAGCAGTGCCACTACCGGGAACCTCGGTAGGACTGAAGCTTTCTTT. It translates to CASSATTGNLGRTEAFF.

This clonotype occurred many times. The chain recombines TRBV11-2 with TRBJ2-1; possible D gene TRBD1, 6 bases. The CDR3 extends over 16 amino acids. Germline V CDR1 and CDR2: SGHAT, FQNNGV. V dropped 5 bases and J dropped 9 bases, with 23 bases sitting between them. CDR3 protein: CASSLGASPLGGEQFF. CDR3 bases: TGTGCCAGCAGCCTAGGGGCCAGCCCATTAGGGGGTGAGCAGTTCTTC.

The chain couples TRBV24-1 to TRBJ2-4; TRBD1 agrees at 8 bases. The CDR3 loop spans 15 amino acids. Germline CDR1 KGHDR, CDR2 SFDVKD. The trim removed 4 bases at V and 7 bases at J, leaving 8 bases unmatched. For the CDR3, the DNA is TGTGCCACCAGTGACCCTGGACAGGGTGGGAACATTCAGTACTTC. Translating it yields CATSDPGQGGNIQYF.

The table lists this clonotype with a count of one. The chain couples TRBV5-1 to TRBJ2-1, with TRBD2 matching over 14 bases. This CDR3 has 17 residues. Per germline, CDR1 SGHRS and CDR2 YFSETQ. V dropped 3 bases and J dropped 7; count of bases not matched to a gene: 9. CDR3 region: CASSSPGLAGAANEQFF. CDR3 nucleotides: TGCGCCAGCAGCTCCCCGGGACTAGCGGGAGCAGCTAATGAGCAGTTCTTC.

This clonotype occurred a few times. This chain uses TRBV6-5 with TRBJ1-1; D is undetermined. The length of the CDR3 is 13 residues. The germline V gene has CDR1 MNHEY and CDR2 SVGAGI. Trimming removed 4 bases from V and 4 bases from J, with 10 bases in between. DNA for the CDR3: TGTGCCAGCAGTTTTACAGAGGGCACTGAAGCTTTCTTT. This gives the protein CASSFTEGTEAFF.

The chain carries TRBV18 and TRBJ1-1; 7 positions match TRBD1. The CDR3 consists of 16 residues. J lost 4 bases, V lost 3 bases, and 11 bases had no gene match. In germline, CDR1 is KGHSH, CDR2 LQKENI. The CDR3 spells CASSPYPQGSFTEAFF. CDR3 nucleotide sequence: TGTGCCAGCTCACCCTACCCACAGGGGTCCTTCACTGAAGCTTTCTTT.

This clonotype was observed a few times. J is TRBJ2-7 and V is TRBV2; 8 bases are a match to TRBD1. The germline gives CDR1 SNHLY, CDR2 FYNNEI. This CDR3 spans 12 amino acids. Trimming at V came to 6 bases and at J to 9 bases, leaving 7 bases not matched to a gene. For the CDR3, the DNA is TGTGCCAGCAGCCTAGGACAGGGTGGGCAGTACTTC. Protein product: CASSLGQGGQYF.

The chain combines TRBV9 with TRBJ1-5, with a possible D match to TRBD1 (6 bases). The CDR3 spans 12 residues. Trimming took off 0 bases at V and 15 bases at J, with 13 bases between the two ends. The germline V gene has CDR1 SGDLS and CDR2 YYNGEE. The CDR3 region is CASSVGSGVMHF. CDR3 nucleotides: TGTGCCAGCAGCGTAGGGTCAGGGGTAATGCATTTT.

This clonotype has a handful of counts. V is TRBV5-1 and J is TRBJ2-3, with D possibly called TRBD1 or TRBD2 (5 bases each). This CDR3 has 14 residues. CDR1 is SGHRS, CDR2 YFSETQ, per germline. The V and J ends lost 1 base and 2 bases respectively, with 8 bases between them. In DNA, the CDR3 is TGCGCCAGCAGCTTGAGGGACGTCACAGATACGCAGTATTTT. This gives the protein CASSLRDVTDTQYF.

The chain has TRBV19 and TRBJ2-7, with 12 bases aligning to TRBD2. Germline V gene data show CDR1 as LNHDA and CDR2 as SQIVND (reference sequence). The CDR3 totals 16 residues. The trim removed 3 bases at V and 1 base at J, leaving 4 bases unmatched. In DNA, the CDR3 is TGTGCCAGTAGTATGAGACTAGCGGGAGAATCCTACGAGCAGTACTTC. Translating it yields CASSMRLAGESYEQYF.

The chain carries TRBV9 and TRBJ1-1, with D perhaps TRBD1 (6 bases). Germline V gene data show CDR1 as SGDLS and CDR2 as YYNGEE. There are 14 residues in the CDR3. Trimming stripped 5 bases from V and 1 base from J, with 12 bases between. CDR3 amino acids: CASRSDSPNTEAFF. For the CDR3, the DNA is TGTGCCAGCAGGTCGGACAGCCCGAACACTGAAGCTTTCTTT.

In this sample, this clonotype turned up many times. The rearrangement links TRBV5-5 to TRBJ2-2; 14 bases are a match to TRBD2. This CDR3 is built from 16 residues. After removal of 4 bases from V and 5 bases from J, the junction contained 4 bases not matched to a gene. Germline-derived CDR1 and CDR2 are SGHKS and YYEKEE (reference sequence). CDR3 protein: CASSLGLAGVTGELFF. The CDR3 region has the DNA TGTGCCAGCAGCCTGGGACTAGCGGGAGTTACCGGGGAGCTGTTTTTT.